The rows below give T cell receptor beta chains drawn from one sample of a study of T cell repertoires in cytomegalovirus infection. Each CDR3 protein is one row after TCRdb ran MiXCR on the reads. The table lists 600,000 to 800,000 distinct CDR3 sequences, 24% of them singletons, with approximately 8% in the top ten. The sample consisted of CD8+ T cells from PBMCs. The receptors stem from a human donor in good health (CMV status not recorded). Some clones in this sample may be carry-over from other donors' samples. Both conserved end residues are part of each CDR3. A D gene is named only where the DNA matches it firmly. Expanded clones are given a class, and other clones once, few, many or no size at all.

clone size: few; V gene: TRBV20-1; D gene: NA; J gene: TRBJ2-7; CDR3 protein: CSADDGAHEQYF; CDR3 DNA: TGCAGTGCCGATGATGGGGCTCACGAGCAGTACTTC
clone size: few; V gene: TRBV6-5; D gene: NA; J gene: TRBJ2-2; CDR3 protein: CASSGLLNTGELFF; CDR3 DNA: TGTGCCAGTTCAGGGTTGCTGAACACCGGGGAGCTGTTTTTT
clone size: NA; V gene: TRBV20-1; D gene: TRBD2; J gene: TRBJ2-1; CDR3 protein: CSARDSLAGGHEQFF; CDR3 DNA: TGCAGTGCTAGAGATAGTCTAGCGGGGGGCCATGAGCAGTTCTTC
clone size: many; V gene: TRBV7-7; D gene: NA; J gene: TRBJ1-3; CDR3 protein: CASSLGGPGNTIYF; CDR3 DNA: TGTGCTAGCAGCTTAGGAGGTCCTGGAAACACCATATATTTT
clone size: many; V gene: TRBV15; D gene: TRBD1; J gene: TRBJ1-2; CDR3 protein: CATSNHRGAGKGYTF; CDR3 DNA: TGTGCCACCAGCAACCACAGGGGCGCGGGAAAAGGCTACACCTTC
clone size: NA; V gene: TRBV6-2/TRBV6-3; D gene: NA; J gene: TRBJ2-2; CDR3 protein: CASSYRVIPGELFF; CDR3 DNA: TGTGCCAGCAGTTACCGAGTTATTCCCGGGGAGCTGTTTTTT
clone size: NA; V gene: TRBV24-1; D gene: TRBD1; J gene: TRBJ2-1; CDR3 protein: CATSSPGQNNEQFF; CDR3 DNA: TGTGCCACCAGCAGCCCGGGACAGAACAATGAGCAGTTCTTC
clone size: NA; V gene: TRBV7-6; D gene: TRBD1; J gene: TRBJ2-5; CDR3 protein: CASSLEGQGKGETQYF; CDR3 DNA: TGTGCCAGCAGCTTGGAGGGACAGGGGAAGGGAGAGACCCAGTACTTC
clone size: NA; V gene: TRBV10-3; D gene: NA; J gene: TRBJ2-1; CDR3 protein: CAIRVNKDEQFF; CDR3 DNA: TGTGCCATCAGAGTTAACAAGGATGAGCAGTTCTTC
clone size: NA; V gene: TRBV6-2/TRBV6-3; D gene: NA; J gene: TRBJ1-2; CDR3 protein: CASKRGHGYTF; CDR3 DNA: TGTGCCAGTAAAAGGGGCCATGGCTACACCTTC
clone size: many; V gene: TRBV5-1; D gene: TRBD1; J gene: TRBJ2-2; CDR3 protein: CASSPRQGFGTGELFF; CDR3 DNA: TGCGCCAGCAGCCCTCGACAGGGTTTCGGCACCGGGGAGCTGTTTTTT
clone size: few; V gene: TRBV6-1; D gene: NA; J gene: TRBJ1-1; CDR3 protein: CASSEEGMNTEAFF; CDR3 DNA: TGTGCCAGCAGTGAAGAGGGAATGAACACTGAAGCTTTCTTT
clone size: many; V gene: TRBV7-8; D gene: NA; J gene: TRBJ2-2; CDR3 protein: CASSRGLRMGTGELFF; CDR3 DNA: TGTGCCAGCAGCCGGGGACTTCGGATGGGCACCGGGGAGCTGTTTTTT
clone size: NA; V gene: TRBV5-5; D gene: NA; J gene: TRBJ2-2; CDR3 protein: CASKEGNTGELFF; CDR3 DNA: TGTGCCAGCAAGGAGGGGAACACCGGGGAGCTGTTTTTT
clone size: few; V gene: TRBV12-3/TRBV12-4; D gene: NA; J gene: TRBJ2-1; CDR3 protein: CASSSWRGQGEQFF; CDR3 DNA: TGTGCCAGCAGCTCCTGGCGGGGGCAGGGTGAGCAGTTCTTC
clone size: few; V gene: TRBV4-1; D gene: NA; J gene: TRBJ2-1; CDR3 protein: CASSQTTSEQFF; CDR3 DNA: TGCGCCAGCAGCCAGACGACAAGTGAGCAGTTCTTC
clone size: NA; V gene: TRBV7-9; D gene: TRBD1; J gene: TRBJ2-2; CDR3 protein: CASSDQGQGFTGELFF; CDR3 DNA: TGTGCCAGCAGCGACCAGGGACAGGGATTCACCGGGGAGCTGTTTTTT
clone size: few; V gene: TRBV28; D gene: NA; J gene: TRBJ1-1; CDR3 protein: CASSPFHQGTEAFF; CDR3 DNA: TGTGCCAGCAGCCCCTTCCACCAGGGAACTGAAGCTTTCTTT
clone size: few; V gene: TRBV19; D gene: TRBD2; J gene: TRBJ2-7; CDR3 protein: CASSTVAGPTYEQYF; CDR3 DNA: TGTGCCAGTAGTACCGTAGCGGGACCCACCTACGAGCAGTACTTC
clone size: many; V gene: TRBV28; D gene: TRBD1; J gene: TRBJ1-1; CDR3 protein: CASSTTGAGNTEAFF; CDR3 DNA: TGTGCCAGCAGTACCACAGGGGCCGGGAACACTGAAGCTTTCTTT
clone size: few; V gene: TRBV6-6; D gene: NA; J gene: TRBJ2-1; CDR3 protein: CASSSDPNTYNEQFF; CDR3 DNA: TGTGCCAGCAGCTCCGACCCGAATACCTACAATGAGCAGTTCTTC
clone size: few; V gene: TRBV20-1; D gene: NA; J gene: TRBJ1-1; CDR3 protein: CSAIQGFTEAFF; CDR3 DNA: TGCAGTGCTATCCAGGGGTTCACTGAAGCTTTCTTT
clone size: few; V gene: TRBV10-2; D gene: NA; J gene: TRBJ2-7; CDR3 protein: CASLGYEQYF; CDR3 DNA: TGCGCCAGCTTGGGTTACGAGCAGTACTTC
clone size: many; V gene: TRBV7-9; D gene: TRBD2; J gene: TRBJ2-1; CDR3 protein: CASSWRGGFNEQFF; CDR3 DNA: TGTGCCAGCAGCTGGCGGGGGGGATTCAATGAGCAGTTCTTC
clone size: few; V gene: TRBV28; D gene: TRBD2; J gene: TRBJ2-5; CDR3 protein: CASSSGLAGHSQETQYF; CDR3 DNA: TGTGCCAGCAGTTCTGGACTAGCGGGGCATTCTCAAGAGACCCAGTACTTC
clone size: once; V gene: TRBV6-2/TRBV6-3; D gene: TRBD2; J gene: TRBJ2-7; CDR3 protein: CASSPGTSGEAYEQYF; CDR3 DNA: TGTGCCAGCAGTCCCGGGACTAGCGGGGAGGCCTACGAGCAGTACTTC
clone size: NA; V gene: TRBV2; D gene: NA; J gene: TRBJ1-2; CDR3 protein: CASKTGKGYTF; CDR3 DNA: TGTGCCAGCAAAACAGGGAAAGGCTACACCTTC
clone size: once; V gene: TRBV12-3/TRBV12-4; D gene: NA; J gene: TRBJ1-1; CDR3 protein: CASSLRFAGDTEAFF; CDR3 DNA: TGTGCCAGCAGTTTAAGGTTCGCAGGGGACACTGAAGCTTTCTTT